There are many counts of the clone carrying this T cell receptor (beta chain). As yet, its antigen is unknown. This specimen comes from a study of T cells in Graves' hyperthyroidism and ophthalmopathy. Regarding the study as a whole: Clonotypes that were expanded in thyroid above 0.001 mostly appeared in blood too.

The TCR beta CDR3 regions underwent amplification using RNA transcripts as the source. First-round RT-PCR with HTBI primers amplified the TCR CDR3 region. TCRdb re-called the multiplex PCR reads with MiXCR, one entry per CDR3 protein. Of more than 550,000 distinct CDR3 sequences listed, 17% are singletons. The CDR3 length is 14 residues. Germline V gene sequence: CDR1 MNHEY, CDR2 SMNVEV (reference sequence). With 5 bases removed from V and 4 bases from J, the gap between germline ends came to 14 bases. V usage is TRBV27 and J usage is TRBJ1-1; TRBD1 is a possible D gene (6 bases). The source is a man aged 45-60 years with Graves' hyperthyroidism. The specimen was blood. The CDR3 sequence is CASSPSQGGTEAFF. CDR3 DNA sequence: TGTGCCAGCAGTCCCTCACAGGGTGGCACTGAAGCTTTCTTT.